This TCR beta chain came from a study of CD8 T cells in ankylosing spondylitis. Construction of TCR beta libraries was performed using quantitative 5'-RACE with molecular barcodes. TCRdb called the 5' RACE reads again in MiXCR, with one record for every CDR3 protein. The data show 500,000 or so distinct CDR3 sequences, 5.3% seen once. This clonotype was counted ten times or more. Its cognate antigen is unknown. Overall study findings and caveats: Past studies reported some motif variants in reactive arthritis synovial fluid and blood. Enrichment of disease-linked clones was reportedly significant in matched ankylosing spondylitis synovial fluid. Within ankylosing spondylitis blood, a TCR beta motif made up of eight or nine highly homologous variants appeared to be characteristic.

This sequence originates from a male donor with ankylosing spondylitis. The sequencing input was blood, either unsorted or a sorted T cell fraction (not recorded which).

The CDR3 DNA reads as TGCGCCAGCAGCGTCGACAGAGCTAATTCACCCCTCCACTTT. Its protein is CASSVDRANSPLHF. The chain joins TRBV5-1 to TRBJ1-6; D may be TRBD1 (5 bases). Looked up from germline, CDR1 is SGHRS and CDR2 is YFSETQ. V was cut by 4 bases and J by 6 bases, with 11 bases left in between. CDR3 length: 14 amino acids.